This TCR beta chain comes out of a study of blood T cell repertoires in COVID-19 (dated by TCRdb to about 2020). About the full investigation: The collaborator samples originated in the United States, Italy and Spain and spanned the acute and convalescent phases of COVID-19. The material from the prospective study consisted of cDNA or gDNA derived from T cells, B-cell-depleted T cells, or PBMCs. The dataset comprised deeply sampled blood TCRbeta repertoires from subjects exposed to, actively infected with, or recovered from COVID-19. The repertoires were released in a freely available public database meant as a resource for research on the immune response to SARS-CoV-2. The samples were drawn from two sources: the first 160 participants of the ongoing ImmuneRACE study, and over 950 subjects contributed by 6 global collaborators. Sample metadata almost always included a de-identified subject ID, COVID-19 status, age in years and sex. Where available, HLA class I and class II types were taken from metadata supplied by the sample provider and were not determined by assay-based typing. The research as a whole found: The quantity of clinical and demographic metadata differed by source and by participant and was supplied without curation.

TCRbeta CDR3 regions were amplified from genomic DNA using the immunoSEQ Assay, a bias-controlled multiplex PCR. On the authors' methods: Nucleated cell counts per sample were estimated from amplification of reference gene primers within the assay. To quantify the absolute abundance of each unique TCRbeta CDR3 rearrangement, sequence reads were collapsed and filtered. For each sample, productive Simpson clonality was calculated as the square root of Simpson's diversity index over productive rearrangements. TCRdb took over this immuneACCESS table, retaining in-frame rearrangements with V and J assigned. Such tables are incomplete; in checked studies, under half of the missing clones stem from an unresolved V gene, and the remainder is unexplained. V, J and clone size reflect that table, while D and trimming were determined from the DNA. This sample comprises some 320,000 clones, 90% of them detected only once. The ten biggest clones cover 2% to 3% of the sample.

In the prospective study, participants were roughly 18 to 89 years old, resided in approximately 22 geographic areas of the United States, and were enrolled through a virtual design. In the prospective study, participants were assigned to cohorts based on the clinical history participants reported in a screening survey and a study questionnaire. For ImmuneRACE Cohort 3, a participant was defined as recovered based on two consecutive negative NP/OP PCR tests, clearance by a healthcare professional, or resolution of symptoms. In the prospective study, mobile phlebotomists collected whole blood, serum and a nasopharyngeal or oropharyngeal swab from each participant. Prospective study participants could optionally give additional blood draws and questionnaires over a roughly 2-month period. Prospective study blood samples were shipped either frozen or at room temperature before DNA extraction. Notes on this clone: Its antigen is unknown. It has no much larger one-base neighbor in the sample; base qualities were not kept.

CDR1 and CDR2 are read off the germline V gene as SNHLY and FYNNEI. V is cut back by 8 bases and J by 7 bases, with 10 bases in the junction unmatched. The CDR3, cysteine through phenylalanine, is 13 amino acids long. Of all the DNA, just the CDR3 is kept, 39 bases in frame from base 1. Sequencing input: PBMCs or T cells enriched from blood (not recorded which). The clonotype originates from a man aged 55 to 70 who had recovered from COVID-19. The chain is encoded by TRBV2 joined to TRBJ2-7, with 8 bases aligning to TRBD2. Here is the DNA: TGTGCCAGCCTTAGCGGGAACCGAGGTGAGCAGTACTTC. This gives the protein CASLSGNRGEQYF.